This T cell receptor (beta chain) derives from a study of technical replicates of blood from a few donors. There are 14 residues in the CDR3. Germline V gene sequence: CDR1 SEHNR, CDR2 FQNEAQ (reference sequence). Trimming removed 4 bases from V and 2 bases from J, with 12 bases in between. The assay was immunoSEQ multiplex PCR, and TCRdb's table has in-frame clones only and misses some. Found here are some 80,000 clones, more than 80% of them singletons; the top ten hold around 0.25%. The TCR was taken from a human donor in good health. The sequencing sample was made of T cells isolated from PBMCs. The rearrangement joins TRBV7-9 to TRBJ2-7; no definite D call. The CDR3 DNA sequence: TGTGCCAGCAGCTATAGCTCCCCTCCCTACGAGCAGTACTTC. As protein: CASSYSSPPYEQYF.